This T cell receptor (beta chain) was captured by sequencing in a study of T cells of healthy individuals. V gave up 0 bases and J gave up 3 bases, with 13 bases separating them. This CDR3 has 15 residues. CDR1 and CDR2 (germline): SGHRS, YFSETQ. This clonotype was seen repeatedly, ten times or more. TCRdb ran MiXCR on the 5' RACE reads and lists one entry per CDR3 protein. The sample has 60,000 to 75,000 distinct CDR3 sequences; roughly 17% are singletons. The source is a human donor in good health. The chain couples TRBV5-1 to TRBJ2-7; D is possibly TRBD1 or TRBD2 (6 bases each). CDR3 sequence (DNA): TGCGCCAGCAGCTTGGCGGGGGCGTCATTCTACGAGCAGTACTTC. Translation: CASSLAGASFYEQYF.